This T cell receptor beta chain was captured in a study of beta chain features in type 1 diabetes. General observations from the study: cDNA-based reads could over-represent cells with high TCR expression.

On this clone itself: The antigen is not known.

cDNA synthesis used the whole RNA isolate, giving expressed TCRB sequences. The average read count of naive, central memory and regulatory T cell samples was approximately 3.5 million. Method: immunoSEQ multiplex PCR; TCRdb's copy keeps in-frame clones and lacks some. The sample shows fewer than 350,000 clones, roughly 8% of them seen only once. The specimen was central memory CD4+ T cells from blood. The sequence was collected from a woman aged 18 to 35 in good health.

The chain's CDR3 is CASSLQNNQPQHF. The CDR3, as DNA: TGTGCCAGCAGCCTACAGAATAATCAGCCCCAGCATTTT. The chain links TRBV7-9 to TRBJ1-5; D not certain. CDR3 size: 13 residues. Trimming took off 5 bases at V and 4 bases at J, with 9 bases between the two ends. The germline V gene encodes CDR1 SEHNR and CDR2 FQNEAQ (reference sequence).